The T cell receptor (beta chain) under discussion was sequenced for a study of blood T cell repertoires in COVID-19. As for the study in general: The analysed material was cDNA or gDNA that came from T cells, B-cell-depleted T cells, or PBMCs.

Profiling relied on immunoSEQ multiplex PCR, and the TCRdb table lists in-frame clones only, not all of them. The table includes 150,000 to 200,000 clones, around two thirds detected once. The sequenced material came from peripheral blood. This receptor was taken from a woman aged 80 or older with acute or convalescent COVID-19.

In DNA form, the CDR3 reads TGTGCCAGCAGTCGGCCCCCCGCCACGGAGAATTCACCCCTCCACTTT. Protein sequence: CASSRPPATENSPLHF. The chain employs TRBV28 and TRBJ1-6; D not certain. Germline CDR1 reads MDHEN; CDR2 reads SYDVKM. The CDR3 is 16 amino acids. V was trimmed by 5 bases and J by 7 bases, leaving 18 bases between them.